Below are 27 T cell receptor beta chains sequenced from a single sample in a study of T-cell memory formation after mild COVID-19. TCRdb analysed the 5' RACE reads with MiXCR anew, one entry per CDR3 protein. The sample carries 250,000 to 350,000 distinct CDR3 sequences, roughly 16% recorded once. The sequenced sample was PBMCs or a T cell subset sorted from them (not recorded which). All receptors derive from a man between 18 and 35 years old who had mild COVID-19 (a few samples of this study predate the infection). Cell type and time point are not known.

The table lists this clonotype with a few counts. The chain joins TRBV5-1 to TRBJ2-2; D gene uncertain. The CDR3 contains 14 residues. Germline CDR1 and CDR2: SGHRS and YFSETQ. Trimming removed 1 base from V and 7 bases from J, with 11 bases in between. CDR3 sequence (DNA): TGCGCCAGCAGCTTGTGGTCCGAAAGCGGGGAGCTGTTTTTT. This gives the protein CASSLWSESGELFF.

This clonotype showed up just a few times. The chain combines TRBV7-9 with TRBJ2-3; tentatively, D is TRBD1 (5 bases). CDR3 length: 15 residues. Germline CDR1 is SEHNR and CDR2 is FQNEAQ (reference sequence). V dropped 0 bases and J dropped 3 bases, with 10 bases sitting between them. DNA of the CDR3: TGTGCCAGCAGCTTAGCGGTACAGGAGACAGATACGCAGTATTTT. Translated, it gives CASSLAVQETDTQYF.

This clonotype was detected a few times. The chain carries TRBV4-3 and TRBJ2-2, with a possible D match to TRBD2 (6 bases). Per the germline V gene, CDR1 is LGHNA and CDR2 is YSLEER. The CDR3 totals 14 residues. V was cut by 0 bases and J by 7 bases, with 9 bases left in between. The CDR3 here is CASSQEAGYGELFF. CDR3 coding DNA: TGCGCCAGCAGCCAAGAGGCGGGGTACGGGGAGCTGTTTTTT.

The CDR3 sequence is CASSPAGQGYEQYF. CDR3 sequence (DNA): TGTGCCAGCTCACCGGCGGGACAGGGGTACGAGCAGTACTTC. The chain carries TRBV18 and TRBJ2-7; 10 bases map to TRBD1. J gave up 4 bases and V 3 bases, and 3 bases lay outside the gene matches. Germline V gene data show CDR1 as KGHSH and CDR2 as LQKENI. This CDR3 has 14 amino acids.

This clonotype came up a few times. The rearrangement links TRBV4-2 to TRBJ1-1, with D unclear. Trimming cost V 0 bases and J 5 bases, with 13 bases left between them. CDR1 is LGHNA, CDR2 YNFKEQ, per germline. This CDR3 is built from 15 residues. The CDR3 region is CASSQDLFERTEAFF. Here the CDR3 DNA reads TGTGCCAGCAGCCAAGATCTTTTTGAAAGGACTGAAGCTTTCTTT.

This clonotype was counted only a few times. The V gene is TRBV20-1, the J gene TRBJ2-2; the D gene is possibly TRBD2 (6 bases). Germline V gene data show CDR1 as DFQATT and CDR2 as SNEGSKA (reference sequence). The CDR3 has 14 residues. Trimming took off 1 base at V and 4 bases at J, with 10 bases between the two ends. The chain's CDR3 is CSARGGGVTGELFF. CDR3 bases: TGCAGTGCTAGAGGGGGAGGAGTCACCGGGGAGCTGTTTTTT.

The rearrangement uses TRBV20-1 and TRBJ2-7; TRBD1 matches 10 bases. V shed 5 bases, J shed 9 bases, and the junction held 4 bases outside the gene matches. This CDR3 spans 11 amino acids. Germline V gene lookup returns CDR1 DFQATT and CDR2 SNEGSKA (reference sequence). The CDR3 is CSAGRTGGQYV. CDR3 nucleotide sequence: TGCAGTGCTGGGAGGACAGGGGGGCAGTACGTC.

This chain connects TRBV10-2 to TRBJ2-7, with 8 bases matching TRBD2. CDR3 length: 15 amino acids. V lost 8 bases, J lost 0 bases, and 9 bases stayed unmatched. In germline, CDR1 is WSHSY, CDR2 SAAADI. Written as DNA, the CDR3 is TGCGCCAGCGAAAATCGCGGGGGGCACTCCTACGAGCAGTACTTC. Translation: CASENRGGHSYEQYF.

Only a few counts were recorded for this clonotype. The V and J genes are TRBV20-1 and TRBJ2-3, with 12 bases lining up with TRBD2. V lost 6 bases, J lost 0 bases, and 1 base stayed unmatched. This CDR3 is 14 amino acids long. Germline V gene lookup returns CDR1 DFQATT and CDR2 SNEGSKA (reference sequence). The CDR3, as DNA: TGCAGTGCCGGACTAGCGGGAAGCACAGATACGCAGTATTTT. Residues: CSAGLAGSTDTQYF.

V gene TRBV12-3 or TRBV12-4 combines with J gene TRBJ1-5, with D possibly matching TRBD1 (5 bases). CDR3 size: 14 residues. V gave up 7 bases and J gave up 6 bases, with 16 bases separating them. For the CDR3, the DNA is TGTGCCAGCACCTCTGGGGCCTTCACTCAGCCCCAGCATTTT. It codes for CASTSGAFTQPQHF.

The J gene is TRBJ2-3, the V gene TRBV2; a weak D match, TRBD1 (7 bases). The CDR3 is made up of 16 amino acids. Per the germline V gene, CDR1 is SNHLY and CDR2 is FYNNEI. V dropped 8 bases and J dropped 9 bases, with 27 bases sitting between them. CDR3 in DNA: TGTGCCAGCGGATTGATTGGGGGGACAGCTCTCGGGACGCAGTATTTT. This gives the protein CASGLIGGTALGTQYF. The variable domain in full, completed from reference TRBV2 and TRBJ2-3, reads EPEVTQTPSHQVTQMGQEVILRCVPISNHLYFYWYRQILGQKVEFLVSFYNNEISEKSEIFDDQFSVERPDGSNFTLKIRSTKLEDSAMYFCASGLIGGTALGTQYFGPGTRLTVL.

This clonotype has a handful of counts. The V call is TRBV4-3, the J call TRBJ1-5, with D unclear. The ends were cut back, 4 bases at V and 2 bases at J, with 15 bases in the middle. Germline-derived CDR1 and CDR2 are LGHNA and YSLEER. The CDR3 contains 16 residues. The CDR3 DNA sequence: TGCGCCAGCAGCCCGGGCCCCGGAGCGGGCAATCAGCCCCAGCATTTT. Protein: CASSPGPGAGNQPQHF.

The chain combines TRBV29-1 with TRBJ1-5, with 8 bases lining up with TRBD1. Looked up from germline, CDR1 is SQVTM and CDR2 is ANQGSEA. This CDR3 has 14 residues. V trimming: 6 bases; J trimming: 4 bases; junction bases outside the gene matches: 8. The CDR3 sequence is CSVSQGGRNQPQHF. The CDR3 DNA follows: TGCAGCGTGTCACAGGGGGGACGAAATCAGCCCCAGCATTTT.

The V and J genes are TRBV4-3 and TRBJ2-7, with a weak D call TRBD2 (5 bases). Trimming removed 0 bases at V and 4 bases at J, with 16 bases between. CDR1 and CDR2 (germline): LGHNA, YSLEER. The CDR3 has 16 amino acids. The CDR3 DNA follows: TGCGCCAGCAGCCAAGACGGAACGGGATCTTTTTACGAGCAGTACTTC. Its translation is CASSQDGTGSFYEQYF.

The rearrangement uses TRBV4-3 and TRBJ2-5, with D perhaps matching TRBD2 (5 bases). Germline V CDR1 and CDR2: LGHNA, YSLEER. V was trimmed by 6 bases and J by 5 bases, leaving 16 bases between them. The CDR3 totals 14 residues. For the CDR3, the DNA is TGCGCCAGCAGTCCCGGGGTGGTTTTTGAGACCCAGTACTTC. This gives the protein CASSPGVVFETQYF.

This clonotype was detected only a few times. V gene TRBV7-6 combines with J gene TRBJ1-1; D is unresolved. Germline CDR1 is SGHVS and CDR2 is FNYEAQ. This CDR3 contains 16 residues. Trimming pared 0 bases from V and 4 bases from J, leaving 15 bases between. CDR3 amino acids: CASSLARLAASTEAFF. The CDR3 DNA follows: TGTGCCAGCAGCTTAGCCCGCCTGGCAGCGAGCACTGAAGCTTTCTTT.

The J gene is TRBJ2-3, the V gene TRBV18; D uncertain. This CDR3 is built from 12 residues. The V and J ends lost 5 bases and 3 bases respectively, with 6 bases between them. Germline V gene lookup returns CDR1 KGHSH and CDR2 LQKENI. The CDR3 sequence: CASSVYTDTQYF. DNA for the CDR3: TGTGCCAGCTCAGTATATACAGATACGCAGTATTTT.

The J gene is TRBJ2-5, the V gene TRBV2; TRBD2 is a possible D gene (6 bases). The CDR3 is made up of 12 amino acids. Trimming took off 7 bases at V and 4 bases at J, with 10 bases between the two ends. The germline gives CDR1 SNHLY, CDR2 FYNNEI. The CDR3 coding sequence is TGTGCCAGCAACCGGGGGTCAGAGACCCAGTACTTC. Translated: CASNRGSETQYF.

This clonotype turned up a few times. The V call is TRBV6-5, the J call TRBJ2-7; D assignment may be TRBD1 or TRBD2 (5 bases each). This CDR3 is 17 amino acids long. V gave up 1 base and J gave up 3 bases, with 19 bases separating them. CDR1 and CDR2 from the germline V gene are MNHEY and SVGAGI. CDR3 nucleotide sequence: TGTGCCAGCAGTTACTACCCCCCCGGGGACGGAGGCTACGAGCAGTACTTC. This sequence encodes CASSYYPPGDGGYEQYF.

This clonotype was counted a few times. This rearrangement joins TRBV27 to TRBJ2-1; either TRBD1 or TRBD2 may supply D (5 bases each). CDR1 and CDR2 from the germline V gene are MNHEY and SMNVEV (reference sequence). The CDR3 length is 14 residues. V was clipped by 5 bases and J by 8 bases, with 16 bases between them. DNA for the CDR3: TGTGCCAGCAGTCCGGGGACGGTGGGCGATGAGCAGTTCTTC. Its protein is CASSPGTVGDEQFF.

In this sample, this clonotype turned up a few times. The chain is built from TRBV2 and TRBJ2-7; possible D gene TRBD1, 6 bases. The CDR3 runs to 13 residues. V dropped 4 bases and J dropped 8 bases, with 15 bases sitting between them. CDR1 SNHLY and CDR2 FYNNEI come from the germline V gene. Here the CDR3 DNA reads TGTGCCAGCAGTGGAGGACAGATGTCCCAGCAGTACGTC. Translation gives CASSGGQMSQQYV.

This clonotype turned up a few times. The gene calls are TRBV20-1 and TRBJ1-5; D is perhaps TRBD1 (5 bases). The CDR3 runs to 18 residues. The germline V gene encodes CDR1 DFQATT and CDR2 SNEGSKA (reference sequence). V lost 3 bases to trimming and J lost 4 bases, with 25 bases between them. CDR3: CSASPRYEGSLKNQPQHF. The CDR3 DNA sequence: TGCAGTGCTAGTCCTCGCTATGAGGGGAGCCTAAAAAATCAGCCCCAGCATTTT.

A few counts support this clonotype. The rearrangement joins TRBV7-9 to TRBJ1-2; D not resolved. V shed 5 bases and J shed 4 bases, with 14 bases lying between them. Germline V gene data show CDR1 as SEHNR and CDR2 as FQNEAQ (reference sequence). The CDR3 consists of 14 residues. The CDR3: CASSRREGGYGYTF. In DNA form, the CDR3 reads TGTGCCAGCAGCCGACGGGAGGGAGGCTATGGCTACACCTTC.

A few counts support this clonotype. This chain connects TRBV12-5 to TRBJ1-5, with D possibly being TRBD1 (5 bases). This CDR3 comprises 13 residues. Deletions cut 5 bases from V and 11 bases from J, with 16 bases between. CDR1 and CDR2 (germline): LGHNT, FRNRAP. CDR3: CASGLDDGGAQHF. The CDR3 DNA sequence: TGTGCTAGTGGTCTGGACGACGGGGGGGCCCAGCATTTT.

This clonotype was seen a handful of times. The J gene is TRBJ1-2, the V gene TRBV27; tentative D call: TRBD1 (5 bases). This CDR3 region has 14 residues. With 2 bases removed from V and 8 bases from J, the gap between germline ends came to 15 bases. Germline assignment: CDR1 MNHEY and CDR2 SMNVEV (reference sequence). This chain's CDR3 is CASSLQGQGEGYTF. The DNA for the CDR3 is TGTGCCAGCAGTTTACAGGGTCAGGGTGAAGGCTACACCTTC.

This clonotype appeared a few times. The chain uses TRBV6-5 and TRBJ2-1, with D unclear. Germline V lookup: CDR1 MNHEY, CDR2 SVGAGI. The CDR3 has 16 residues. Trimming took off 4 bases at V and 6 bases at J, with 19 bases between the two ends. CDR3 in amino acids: CASSSPPSSGANEQFF. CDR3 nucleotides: TGTGCCAGCAGTTCGCCCCCTTCTTCTGGTGCCAATGAGCAGTTCTTC.

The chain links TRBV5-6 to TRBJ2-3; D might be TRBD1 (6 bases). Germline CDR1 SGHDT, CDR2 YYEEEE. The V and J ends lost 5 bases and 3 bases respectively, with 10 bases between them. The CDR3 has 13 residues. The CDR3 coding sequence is TGTGCCAGCAGGGGACAAATTACAGATACGCAGTATTTT. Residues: CASRGQITDTQYF.